The 23 T cell receptor beta chains presented below share a single source sample, sequenced in a study of cytomegalovirus exposure and HLA in healthy donors. Amplification used 60 Vbeta primers and 13 Jbeta primers. The table came from immunoSEQ multiplex PCR; TCRdb's copy has only in-frame clones and leaves some out. The sample contains some 160,000 clones, over 70% of which appear only once. The sequencing input was PBMCs. These receptor sequences come from a woman aged 40 to 50 in good health and CMV-seropositive.

The rearrangement uses TRBV6-1 and TRBJ2-2; tentatively, D is TRBD2 (6 bases). V dropped 0 bases and J dropped 1 base, with 12 bases sitting between them. The CDR3 has 17 residues. From germline, CDR1 is MNHNS and CDR2 SASEGT. The CDR3 loop is CASSEAGWGVNTGELFF. In DNA, the CDR3 is TGTGCCAGCAGTGAAGCAGGGTGGGGGGTGAACACCGGGGAGCTGTTTTTT.

The chain uses TRBV2 and TRBJ1-5; D is perhaps TRBD1 (6 bases). The CDR3 runs 15 residues. The germline V and J ends were trimmed by 7 bases and 1 base, with 14 bases remaining between them. Germline-derived CDR1 and CDR2 are SNHLY and FYNNEI. For the CDR3, the DNA is TGTGCCAGCAATAAGGGGGGGGGAAGCAATCAGCCCCAGCATTTT. Residues: CASNKGGGSNQPQHF.

This chain links TRBV27 with TRBJ1-2; perhaps TRBD1 as D (5 bases). The V gene lost 2 bases and the J gene lost 2 bases, with 9 bases spanning the gap. This CDR3 region has 14 residues. Looked up from germline, CDR1 is MNHEY and CDR2 is SMNVEV (reference sequence). The CDR3 DNA sequence: TGTGCCAGCAGTTTACAGGGAACGAACTATGGCTACACCTTC. This translates into CASSLQGTNYGYTF.

The chain joins TRBV6-6 to TRBJ1-3; D not certain. V was clipped by 3 bases and J by 0 bases, with 12 bases between them. The CDR3 contains 16 residues. Germline values: CDR1 MNHNY, CDR2 SVGAGI (reference sequence). CDR3 in amino acids: CASSYPDSPSGNTIYF. The CDR3 nucleotides read TGTGCCAGCAGTTATCCCGACTCGCCCTCTGGAAACACCATATATTTT.

J is TRBJ1-2 and V is TRBV5-4; D perhaps matches TRBD1 (5 bases). The V end was cut by 4 bases, the J end by 2 bases, with 15 bases between. This CDR3 has 15 residues. Germline V gene lookup returns CDR1 SGHNT and CDR2 YYREEE (reference sequence). CDR3 region: CASSPGMSPNYGYTF. CDR3 nucleotides: TGTGCCAGCAGCCCAGGGATGTCACCGAACTATGGCTACACCTTC.

This clone appeared a few times. CDR3 loop: CASSFEPTGSTEAFF. CDR3 bases: TGTGCCAGCAGCTTCGAGCCGACAGGCAGCACTGAAGCTTTCTTT. The genes are TRBV7-2 and TRBJ1-1, with D possibly matching TRBD1 (6 bases). Germline V gene sequence: CDR1 SGHTA, CDR2 FQGNSA. The CDR3 runs to 15 residues. Trimming removed 3 bases from V and 4 bases from J, with 15 bases in between.

The chain links TRBV12-1 to TRBJ1-4. TRBV12-1 constitutes a pseudogene. CDR3 size: 16 residues. CDR3: CASRTGRRATNEKLFF. The CDR3 nucleotides are TGTGCCAGCAGAACTGGGCGGAGGGCAACTAATGAAAAACTGTTTTTT.

V gene TRBV18 combines with J gene TRBJ2-7; 11 bases map to TRBD1. Germline values: CDR1 KGHSH, CDR2 LQKENI. The V and J ends lost 1 base and 2 bases, in that order; junction bases with no gene match: 4. This CDR3 region has 16 residues. CDR3 DNA sequence: TGTGCCAGCTCACCACTTACGGGACAGGGGGCCTACGAGCAGTACTTC. Translation: CASSPLTGQGAYEQYF.

The chain recombines TRBV5-4 with TRBJ1-2; the match to TRBD1 covers 7 bases. The trim removed 2 bases at V and 4 bases at J, leaving 8 bases unmatched. The CDR3 is made up of 15 amino acids. Per the germline V gene, CDR1 is SGHNT and CDR2 is YYREEE (reference sequence). The CDR3 DNA reads as TGTGCCAGCAGCTTACTGACAGGGAGTCTCTATGGCTACACCTTC. Translating it yields CASSLLTGSLYGYTF. Combining the CDR3 with reference TRBV5-4 and TRBJ1-2 gives the whole variable domain ETGVTQSPTHLIKTRGQQVTLRCSSQSGHNTVSWYQQALGQGPQFIFQYYREEENGRGNFPPRFSGLQFPNYSSELNVNALELDDSALYLCASSLLTGSLYGYTFGSGTRLTVV.

This chain connects TRBV28 to TRBJ2-1, with D maybe TRBD1 (6 bases). V was clipped by 7 bases and J by 15 bases, with 16 bases between them. Germline CDR1 is MDHEN and CDR2 is SYDVKM. The CDR3 runs to 11 residues. The CDR3 reads CASKRAGVPFF. In DNA form, the CDR3 reads TGTGCCAGCAAAAGGGCAGGGGTTCCGTTCTTC.

This rearrangement joins TRBV5-6 to TRBJ1-6; D uncertain. Trimming left V 3 bases short and J 3 bases short, with 7 bases between. Germline CDR1 SGHDT, CDR2 YYEEEE. This CDR3 region has 14 residues. CDR3 DNA: TGTGCCAGCAGCTCCGGGTTCTATAATTCACCCCTCCACTTT. The encoded protein is CASSSGFYNSPLHF.

The chain employs TRBV5-1 and TRBJ2-5; 7 nucleotides agree with TRBD2. CDR1 and CDR2 from the germline V gene are SGHRS and YFSETQ. CDR3 length: 15 residues. V shed 0 bases, J shed 2 bases, and the junction held 4 bases outside the gene matches. The CDR3 here is CASSLVSSGQETQYF. The CDR3 DNA follows: TGCGCCAGCAGCTTGGTGTCTAGCGGACAAGAGACCCAGTACTTC.

This clone was recorded only once. The chain uses TRBV18 and TRBJ2-1; 11 nucleotides match TRBD1. V lost 5 bases and J lost 6; bases outside the gene matches: 6. Germline V gene sequence: CDR1 KGHSH, CDR2 LQKENI. This CDR3 has 15 amino acids. The CDR3 DNA reads TGTGCCAGCTCAGCCGGGACAGGGGGGGGCAATGAGCAGTTCTTC. Protein: CASSAGTGGGNEQFF. The entire variable domain, with the rest obtained from reference TRBV18 and TRBJ2-1, is as follows: NAGVMQNPRHLVRRRGQEARLRCSPMKGHSHVYWYRQLPEEGLKFMVYLQKENIIDESGMPKERFSAEFPKEGPSILRIQQVVRGDSAAYFCASSAGTGGGNEQFFGPGTRLTVL.

The chain recombines TRBV5-1 with TRBJ1-2; D is unclear. V lost 4 bases to trimming and J lost 5 bases, with 12 bases between them. The CDR3 runs to 13 residues. The germline V gene encodes CDR1 SGHRS and CDR2 YFSETQ. This chain's CDR3 is CASSATQQYGYTF. The CDR3 DNA is TGCGCCAGCAGCGCGACACAGCAATATGGCTACACCTTC.

CDR3 loop: CASSSDRDRVYTGQYF. In DNA form, the CDR3 reads TGTGCCAGCAGCTCGGACCGGGACAGGGTTTACACGGGGCAGTACTTC. This chain connects TRBV5-4 to TRBJ2-7, with 9 bases lining up with TRBD1. V lost 3 bases and J lost 9; bases outside the gene matches: 16. CDR3 length equals 16 residues. CDR1 and CDR2 from the germline V gene are SGHNT and YYREEE (reference sequence).

V gene TRBV7-2 combines with J gene TRBJ2-7; 7 bases map to TRBD1. V lost 7 bases and J lost 2; bases outside the gene matches: 11. There are 15 residues in the CDR3. Germline-derived CDR1 and CDR2 are SGHTA and FQGNSA. The CDR3 nucleotides are TGTGCCAGCACCCGCGAGGGGGCGGGCCCCTACGAGCAGTACTTC. This gives the protein CASTREGAGPYEQYF.

This clone was observed many times. The rearrangement uses TRBV9 and TRBJ1-4; 9 bases fit TRBD1. CDR3 length: 14 residues. CDR1 is SGDLS, CDR2 YYNGEE, per germline. V was clipped by 5 bases and J by 6 bases; unmatched bases: 5. CDR3 DNA: TGTGCCAGCAGTCCCGGGGACAGGGATGAAAAACTGTTTTTT. It specifies CASSPGDRDEKLFF.

The rearrangement joins TRBV30 to TRBJ1-1, with D hard to call. The V end was cut by 7 bases, the J end by 4 bases, with 16 bases between. CDR1 is GTSNPN, CDR2 SVGIG, per germline (reference sequence). The CDR3 has 13 amino acids. The CDR3 sequence: CAFSRGLGTEAFF. CDR3 in DNA: TGTGCCTTCTCCCGGGGATTGGGCACTGAAGCTTTCTTT.

A few counts support this clone. The chain employs TRBV6-5 and TRBJ1-6; D is undetermined. Trimming took 6 bases from V and 5 from J, leaving 5 bases between them. CDR3 length: 12 amino acids. Germline V lookup: CDR1 MNHEY, CDR2 SVGAGI. CDR3 nucleotides: TGTGCCAGCAGAGCGAATAATTCACCCCTCCACTTT. It is translated as CASRANNSPLHF.

The rearrangement joins TRBV6-6 to TRBJ2-3; 7 nucleotides line up with TRBD2. This CDR3 is built from 16 residues. The germline V gene encodes CDR1 MNHNY and CDR2 SVGAGI (reference sequence). V lost 2 bases and J lost 1; bases outside the gene matches: 6. CDR3 nucleotides: TGTGCCAGCAGTTACCCGGGAGGCGACGGCACAGATACGCAGTATTTT. Translation gives CASSYPGGDGTDTQYF.

The count of this clone is one. This chain uses TRBV29-1 with TRBJ1-1, with 8 positions matching TRBD1. Unmatched junction bases numbered 11, after V lost 7 bases and J lost 4 bases. The CDR3 is 14 amino acids. The germline CDR1 and CDR2 sequences are SQVTM and ANQGSEA. The CDR3 nucleotides read TGCAGCGGGGAGACAGGGACAGGACTCACTGAAGCTTTCTTT. This translates into CSGETGTGLTEAFF.

The chain couples TRBV7-6 to TRBJ2-1; D may be TRBD1 (5 bases). Germline CDR1 and CDR2: SGHVS and FNYEAQ. V lost 4 bases, J lost 10 bases, and 14 bases lay in between. This CDR3 has 13 residues. CDR3 coding DNA: TGTGCCAGCAGCTCGAGTAGTTCAGGGGAGCAGTTCTTC. Translation gives CASSSSSSGEQFF. The whole variable domain, filled in from reference TRBV7-6 and TRBJ2-1, reads GAGVSQSPRYKVTKRGQDVALRCDPISGHVSLYWYRQALGQGPEFLTYFNYEAQQDKSGLPNDRFSAERPEGSISTLTIQRTEQRDSAMYRCASSSSSSGEQFFGPGTRLTVL.

The V and J genes are TRBV6-4 and TRBJ2-5, with 12 bases lining up with TRBD2. Germline CDR1 and CDR2: MRHNA and SNTAGT. CDR3 length equals 15 residues. V dropped 8 bases and J dropped 4; count of bases not matched to a gene: 8. Here the CDR3 reads CASPTLTSGGETQYF. CDR3 DNA: TGTGCCAGCCCTACCCTGACTAGCGGGGGAGAGACCCAGTACTTC.